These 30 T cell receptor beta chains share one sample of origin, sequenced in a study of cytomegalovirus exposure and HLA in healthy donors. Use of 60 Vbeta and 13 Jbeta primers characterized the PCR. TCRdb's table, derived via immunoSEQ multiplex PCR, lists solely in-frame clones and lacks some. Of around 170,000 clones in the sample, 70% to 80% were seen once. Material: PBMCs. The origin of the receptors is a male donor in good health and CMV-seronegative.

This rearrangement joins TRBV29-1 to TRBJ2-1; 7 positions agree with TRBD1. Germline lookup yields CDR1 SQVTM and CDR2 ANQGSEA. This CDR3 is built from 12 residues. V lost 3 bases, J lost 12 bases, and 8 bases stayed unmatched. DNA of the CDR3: TGCAGCGTTGACCTAAACAGGGGCGGGCAGTTCTTC. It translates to CSVDLNRGGQFF.

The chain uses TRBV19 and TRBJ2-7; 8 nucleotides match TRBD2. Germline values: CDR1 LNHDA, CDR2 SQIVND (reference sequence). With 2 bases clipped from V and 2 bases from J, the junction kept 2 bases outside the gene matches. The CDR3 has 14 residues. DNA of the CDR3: TGTGCCAGTAGTATACGGGAGGGGCCCTACGAGCAGTACTTC. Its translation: CASSIREGPYEQYF.

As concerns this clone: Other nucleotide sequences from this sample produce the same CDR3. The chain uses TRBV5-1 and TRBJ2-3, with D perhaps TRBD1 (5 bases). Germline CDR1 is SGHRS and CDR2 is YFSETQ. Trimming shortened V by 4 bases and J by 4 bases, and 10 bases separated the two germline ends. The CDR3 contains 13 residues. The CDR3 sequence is CASSRPGSDTQYF. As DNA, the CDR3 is TGCGCCAGCAGCAGACCAGGGTCAGATACGCAGTATTTT.

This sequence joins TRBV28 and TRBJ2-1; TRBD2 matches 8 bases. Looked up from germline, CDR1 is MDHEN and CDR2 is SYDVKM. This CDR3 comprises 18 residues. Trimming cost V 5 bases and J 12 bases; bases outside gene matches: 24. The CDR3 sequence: CASSPFFSDSGGRLGQFF. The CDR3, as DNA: TGTGCCAGCAGTCCCTTTTTTTCCGATTCGGGAGGGCGTCTAGGGCAGTTCTTC.

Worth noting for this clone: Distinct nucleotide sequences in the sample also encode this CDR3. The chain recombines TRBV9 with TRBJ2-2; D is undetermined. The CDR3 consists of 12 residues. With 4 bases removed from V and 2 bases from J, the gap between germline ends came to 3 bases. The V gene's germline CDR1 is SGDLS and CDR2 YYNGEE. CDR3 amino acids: CASSLNTGELFF. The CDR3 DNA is TGTGCCAGCAGCCTAAACACCGGGGAGCTGTTTTTT. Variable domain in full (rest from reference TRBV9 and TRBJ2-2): DSGVTQTPKHLITATGQRVTLRCSPRSGDLSVYWYQQSLDQGLQFLIQYYNGEERAKGNILERFSAQQFPDLHSELNLSSLELGDSALYFCASSLNTGELFFGEGSRLTVL.

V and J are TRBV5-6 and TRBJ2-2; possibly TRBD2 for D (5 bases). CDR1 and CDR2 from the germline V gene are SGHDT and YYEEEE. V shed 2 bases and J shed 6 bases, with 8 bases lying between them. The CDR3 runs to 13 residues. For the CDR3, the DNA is TGTGCCAGCAGCTTAGGAGGACCCGGGGAGCTGTTTTTT. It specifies CASSLGGPGELFF.

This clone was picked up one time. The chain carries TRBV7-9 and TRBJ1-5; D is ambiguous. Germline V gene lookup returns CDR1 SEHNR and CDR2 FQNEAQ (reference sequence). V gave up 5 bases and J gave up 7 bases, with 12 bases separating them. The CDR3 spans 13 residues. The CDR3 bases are TGTGCCAGCAGCCACACAAGCGACCAGCCCCAGCATTTT. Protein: CASSHTSDQPQHF.

This chain's CDR3 is CASSPEQADEQYF. The CDR3 DNA reads as TGTGCCAGCAGCCCAGAGCAGGCTGACGAGCAGTACTTC. V is TRBV2 and J is TRBJ2-7, with unresolved D. V was pared by 6 bases and J by 5 bases, with 14 bases between. The CDR3 covers 13 residues. Germline V gene data show CDR1 as SNHLY and CDR2 as FYNNEI.

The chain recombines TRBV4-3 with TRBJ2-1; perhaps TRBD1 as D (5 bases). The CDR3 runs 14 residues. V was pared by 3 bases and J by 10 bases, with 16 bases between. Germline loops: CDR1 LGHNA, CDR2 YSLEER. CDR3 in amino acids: CASSHGQGRDEQFF. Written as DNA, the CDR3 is TGCGCCAGCAGCCACGGCCAGGGTCGCGACGAGCAGTTCTTC.

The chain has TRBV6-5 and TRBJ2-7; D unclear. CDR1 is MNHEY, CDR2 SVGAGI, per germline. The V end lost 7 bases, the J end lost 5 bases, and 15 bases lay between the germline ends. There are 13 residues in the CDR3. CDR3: CASTNSRGDEQYF. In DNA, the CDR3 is TGTGCCAGCACCAACTCCAGAGGAGACGAGCAGTACTTC.

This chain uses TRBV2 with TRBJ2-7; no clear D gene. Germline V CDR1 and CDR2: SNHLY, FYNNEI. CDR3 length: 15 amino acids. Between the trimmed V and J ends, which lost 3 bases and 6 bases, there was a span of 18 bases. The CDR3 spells CASSDTQSPYGEQYF. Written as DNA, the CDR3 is TGTGCCAGCAGTGACACACAGTCCCCTTATGGCGAGCAGTACTTC.

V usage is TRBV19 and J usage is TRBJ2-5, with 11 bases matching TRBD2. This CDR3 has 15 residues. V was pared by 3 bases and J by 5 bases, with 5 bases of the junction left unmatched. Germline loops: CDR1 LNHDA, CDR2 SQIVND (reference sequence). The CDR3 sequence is CASSIRLAGRETQYF. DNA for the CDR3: TGTGCCAGTAGTATCAGACTAGCGGGGCGGGAGACCCAGTACTTC.

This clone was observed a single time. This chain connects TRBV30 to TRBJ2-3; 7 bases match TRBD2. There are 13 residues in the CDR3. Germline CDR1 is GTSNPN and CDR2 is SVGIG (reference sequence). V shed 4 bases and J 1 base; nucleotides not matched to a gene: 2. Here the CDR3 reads CAWIGGGTDTQYF. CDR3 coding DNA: TGTGCCTGGATTGGGGGGGGCACAGATACGCAGTATTTT.

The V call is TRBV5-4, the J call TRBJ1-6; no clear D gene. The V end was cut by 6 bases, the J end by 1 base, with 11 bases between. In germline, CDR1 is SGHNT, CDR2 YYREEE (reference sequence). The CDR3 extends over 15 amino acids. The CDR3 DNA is TGTGCCAGCACCCTAAGAGGGTCCTATAATTCACCCCTCCACTTT. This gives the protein CASTLRGSYNSPLHF.

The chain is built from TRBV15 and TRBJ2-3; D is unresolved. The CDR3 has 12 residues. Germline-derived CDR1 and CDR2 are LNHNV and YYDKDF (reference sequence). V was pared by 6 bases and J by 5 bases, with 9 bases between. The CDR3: CATRKREDTQYF. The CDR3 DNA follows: TGTGCCACCAGGAAGAGAGAAGATACGCAGTATTTT.

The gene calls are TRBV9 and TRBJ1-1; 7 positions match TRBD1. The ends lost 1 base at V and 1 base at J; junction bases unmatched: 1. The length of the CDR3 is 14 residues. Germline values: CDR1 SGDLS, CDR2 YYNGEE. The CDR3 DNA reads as TGTGCCAGCAGCGTATGGGACAGGAACACTGAAGCTTTCTTT. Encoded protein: CASSVWDRNTEAFF.

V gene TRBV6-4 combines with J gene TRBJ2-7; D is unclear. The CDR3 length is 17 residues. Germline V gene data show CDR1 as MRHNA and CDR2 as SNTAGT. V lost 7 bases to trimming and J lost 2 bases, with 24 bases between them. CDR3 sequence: CASTQQTEQASTYEQYF. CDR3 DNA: TGTGCCAGCACCCAACAAACAGAGCAGGCGAGCACCTACGAGCAGTACTTC.

The CDR3 loop is CASSQDLGVWEQFF. CDR3 DNA: TGCGCCAGCAGCCAAGATCTAGGGGTATGGGAGCAGTTCTTC. The chain recombines TRBV4-3 with TRBJ2-1, with D maybe TRBD1 (5 bases). CDR3 size: 14 residues. CDR1 LGHNA and CDR2 YSLEER come from the germline V gene. The V end lost 0 bases, the J end lost 10 bases, and 13 bases lay between the germline ends.

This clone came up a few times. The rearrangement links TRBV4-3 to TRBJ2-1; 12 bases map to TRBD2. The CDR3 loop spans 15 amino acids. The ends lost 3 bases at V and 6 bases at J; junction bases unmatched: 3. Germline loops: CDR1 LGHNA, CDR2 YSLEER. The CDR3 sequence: CASSQLAGGGNEQFF. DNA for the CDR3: TGCGCCAGCAGCCAGCTAGCGGGGGGGGGCAATGAGCAGTTCTTC.

The CDR3 bases are TGTGCCAGCAGCCCGGACTACATAACTTACAATGAGCAGTTCTTC. Amino acids: CASSPDYITYNEQFF. The V and J genes are TRBV5-4 and TRBJ2-1, with a possible D match to TRBD2 (6 bases). Germline V gives CDR1 SGHNT, CDR2 YYREEE (reference sequence). The V and J ends lost 4 bases and 4 bases respectively, with 15 bases between them. There are 15 residues in the CDR3.

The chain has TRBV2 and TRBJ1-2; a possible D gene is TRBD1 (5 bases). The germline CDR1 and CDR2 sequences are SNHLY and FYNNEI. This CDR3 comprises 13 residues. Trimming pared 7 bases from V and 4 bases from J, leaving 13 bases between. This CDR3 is CASTDDSFYGYTF. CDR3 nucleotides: TGTGCCAGCACCGATGACAGTTTCTATGGCTACACCTTC.

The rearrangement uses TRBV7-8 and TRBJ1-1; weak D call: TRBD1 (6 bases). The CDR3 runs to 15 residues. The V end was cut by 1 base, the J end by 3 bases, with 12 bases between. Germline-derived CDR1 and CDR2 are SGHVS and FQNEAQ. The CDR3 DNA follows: TGTGCCAGCAGCTTAGTTGGCGGGGGCTACACTGAAGCTTTCTTT. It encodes CASSLVGGGYTEAFF.

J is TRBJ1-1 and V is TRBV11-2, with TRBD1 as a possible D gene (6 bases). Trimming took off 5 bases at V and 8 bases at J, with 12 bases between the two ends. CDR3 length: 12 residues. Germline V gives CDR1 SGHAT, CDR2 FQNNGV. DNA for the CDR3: TGTGCCAGCAGCGGACAGTTTTACGAAGCTTTCTTT. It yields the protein CASSGQFYEAFF.

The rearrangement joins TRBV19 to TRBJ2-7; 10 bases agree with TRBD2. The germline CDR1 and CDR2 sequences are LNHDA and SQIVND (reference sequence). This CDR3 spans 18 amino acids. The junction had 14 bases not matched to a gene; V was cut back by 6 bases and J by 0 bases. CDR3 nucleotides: TGTGCCAGTAGCCTTTTGGGAAGGACTAGCGGAGTCTCCTACGAGCAGTACTTC. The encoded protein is CASSLLGRTSGVSYEQYF. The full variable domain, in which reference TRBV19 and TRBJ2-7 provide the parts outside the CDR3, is DGGITQSPKYLFRKEGQNVTLSCEQNLNHDAMYWYRQDPGQGLRLIYYSQIVNDFQKGDIAEGYSVSREKKESFPLTVTSAQKNPTAFYLCASSLLGRTSGVSYEQYFGPGTRLTVT.

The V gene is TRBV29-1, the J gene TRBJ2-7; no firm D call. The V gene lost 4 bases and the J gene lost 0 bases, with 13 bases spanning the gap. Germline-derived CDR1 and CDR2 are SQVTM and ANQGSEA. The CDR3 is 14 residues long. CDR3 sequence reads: CSVVPGTSSYEQYF. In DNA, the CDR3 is TGCAGCGTTGTACCAGGTACGAGCTCCTACGAGCAGTACTTC.

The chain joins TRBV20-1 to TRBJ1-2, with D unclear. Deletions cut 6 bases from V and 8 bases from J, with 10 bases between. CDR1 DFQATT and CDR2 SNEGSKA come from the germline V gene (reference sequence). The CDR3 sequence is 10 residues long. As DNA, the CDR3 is TGCAGTGCCCACAGATACGGCTACACCTTC. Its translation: CSAHRYGYTF.

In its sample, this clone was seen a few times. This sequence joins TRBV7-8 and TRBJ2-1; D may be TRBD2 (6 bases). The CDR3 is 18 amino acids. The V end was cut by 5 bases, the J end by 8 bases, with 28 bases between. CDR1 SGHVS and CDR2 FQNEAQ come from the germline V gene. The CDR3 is CASSVRSRRDSRWDEQFF. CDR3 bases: TGTGCCAGCAGCGTCCGATCACGCCGGGACTCTCGCTGGGATGAGCAGTTCTTC.

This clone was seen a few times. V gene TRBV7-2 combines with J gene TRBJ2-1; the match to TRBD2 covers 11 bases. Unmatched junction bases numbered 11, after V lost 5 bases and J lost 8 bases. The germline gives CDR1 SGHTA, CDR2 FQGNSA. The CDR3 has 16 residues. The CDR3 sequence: CASSPGGASGGHEQFF. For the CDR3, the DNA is TGTGCCAGCAGCCCGGGGGGGGCTAGCGGGGGGCATGAGCAGTTCTTC.

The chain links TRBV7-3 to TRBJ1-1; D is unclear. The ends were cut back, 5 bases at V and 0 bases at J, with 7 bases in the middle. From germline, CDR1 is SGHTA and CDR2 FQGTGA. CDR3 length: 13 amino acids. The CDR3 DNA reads TGTGCCAGCAGCCCTACGGTGAACACTGAAGCTTTCTTT. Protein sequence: CASSPTVNTEAFF.

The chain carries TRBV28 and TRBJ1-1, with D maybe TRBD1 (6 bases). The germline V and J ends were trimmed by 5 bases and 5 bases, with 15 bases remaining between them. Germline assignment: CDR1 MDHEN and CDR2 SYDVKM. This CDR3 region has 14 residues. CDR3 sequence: CASSLSLQGTEAFF. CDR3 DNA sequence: TGTGCCAGCAGTCTGTCCCTACAGGGAACTGAAGCTTTCTTT.